This is a list of T cell receptor beta chains from one sample in a study of CD8+ T cells in alopecia areata. Assay used: immunoSEQ multiplex PCR; TCRdb lists only in-frame clones, some missing. This sample has some 170,000 clones, with roughly 60% found just once. The specimen was CD4+ T cells sorted from blood, collected at week 0. These receptors were taken from a human donor with alopecia areata. The CDR3 runs from the conserved cysteine through the conserved F or W. A D gene is named only where the DNA matches it firmly. Clone size, where shown, is once, few, many, or a class for clones that have expanded.

V gene	J gene	CDR3 length	D gene	clone size	CDR3 DNA	CDR3 protein
TRBV29-1	TRBJ2-3	13	NA	NA	TGCAGCGTCCAGACAAGATACACAGATACGCAGTATTTT	CSVQTRYTDTQYF
TRBV5-6	TRBJ2-5	11	NA	NA	TGTGCCAGCAGCTTGCTTGAGACCCAGTACTTC	CASSLLETQYF
TRBV5-1	TRBJ2-2	15	TRBD1	NA	TGCGCCAGCAGCTTGGCCGGGACAGGGTCCGGGGAGCTGTTTTTT	CASSLAGTGSGELFF
TRBV5-4	TRBJ1-6	14	NA	NA	TGTGCCAGCAGCGCAGGGTCGGATAATTCACCCCTCCACTTT	CASSAGSDNSPLHF
TRBV14	TRBJ2-5	16	NA	many	TGTGCCAGCAGCCACCTTTCAGGGACCAAAGGGGAGACCCAGTACTTC	CASSHLSGTKGETQYF
TRBV5-1	TRBJ2-6	14	NA	once	TGCGCCAGCAGATACAGCACTGGGGCCAACGTCCTGACTTTC	CASRYSTGANVLTF
TRBV29-1	TRBJ2-7	13	TRBD1	NA	TGCAGCGTTGAGACAGGGGGAATCTACGAGCAGTACTTC	CSVETGGIYEQYF
TRBV9	TRBJ2-3	14	NA	NA	TGTGCCAGCAGCGAGAAGGGGGAGGAAGATACGCAGTATTTT	CASSEKGEEDTQYF
TRBV30	TRBJ2-6	17	TRBD1	NA	TGTGCCTGGCTGGGGACAGGGCCCCGCTCTGGGGCCAACGTCCTGACTTTC	CAWLGTGPRSGANVLTF
TRBV30	TRBJ1-1	15	NA	NA	TGTGCCTGGAGCACGACCCGGGCGGGGAACACTGAAGCTTTCTTT	CAWSTTRAGNTEAFF
TRBV4-1	TRBJ1-5	15	NA	NA	TGCGCCAGCAGCCAAGGGTGGACTAACAGTCAGCCCCAGCATTTT	CASSQGWTNSQPQHF
TRBV6-5	TRBJ2-2	15	NA	NA	TGTGCCAGCAGTTACTTTTCCCAGGTCACCGGGGAGCTGTTTTTT	CASSYFSQVTGELFF
TRBV10-3	TRBJ2-7	12	NA	NA	TGTGCCATCAGTGCACAGTCCTACGAGCAGTACTTC	CAISAQSYEQYF
TRBV2	TRBJ2-3	12	NA	few	TGTGCCAGCAGTCTTTATGCAGATACGCAGTATTTT	CASSLYADTQYF
TRBV2	TRBJ1-5	13	NA	NA	TGTGCCACACGGGACCGCTTCAATCAGCCCCAGCATTTT	CATRDRFNQPQHF
TRBV6-6	TRBJ1-5	14	TRBD1	once	TGTGCCAGCAGTCCCGGGACAGGGGGACAGCCCCAGCATTTT	CASSPGTGGQPQHF
TRBV20-1	TRBJ2-4	11	NA	NA	TGCAGTGCTAGATTTTTAAACATTCAGTACTTC	CSARFLNIQYF
TRBV7-2	TRBJ1-5	13	NA	NA	TGTGCCAGCAGCTTAGATCCGGGCCGGCCCCAGCATTTT	CASSLDPGRPQHF
TRBV6-6	TRBJ2-3	16	NA	NA	TGTGCCAGCAGTTATTCGATCGGACTAGGGGGAGATACGCAGTATTTT	CASSYSIGLGGDTQYF
TRBV29-1	TRBJ1-2	14	NA	few	TGCAGCGTATACCCACAGGGCGCCTTTTATGGCTACACCTTC	CSVYPQGAFYGYTF
TRBV4-3	TRBJ1-5	14	NA	NA	TGCGCCAGCAGCCAAGACGGGAAGAATCAGCCCCAGCATTTT	CASSQDGKNQPQHF
TRBV12-5	TRBJ2-1	12	NA	NA	TGTGCTAGTGGTTTAGTTCGGGGAGAGCAGTTCTTC	CASGLVRGEQFF
TRBV23-1	TRBJ1-5	18	TRBD1	NA	TGCGCCAGCAGTCCGGGGACAGGGGTGCCTTTGGGCAATCAGCCCCAGCATTTT	CASSPGTGVPLGNQPQHF
TRBV15	TRBJ1-2	15	NA	few	TGTGCCACCAGCAGAGAGGGGGCAGCTACCTATGGCTACACCTTC	CATSREGAATYGYTF
TRBV7-3	TRBJ2-3	15	NA	NA	TGTGCCAGCAGCTTAGTCGGCGGGAGCACAGATACGCAGTATTTT	CASSLVGGSTDTQYF
TRBV29-1	TRBJ1-1	14	NA	NA	TGCAGCGGCCGTACAGGGTCTGGCGGCACTGAAGCTTTCTTT	CSGRTGSGGTEAFF
TRBV6-1	TRBJ2-7	13	NA	NA	TGTGCCAGCAGTGAATGGGTAGCAGGGGCGCCGGGTTTC	CASSEWVAGAPGF
TRBV10-3	TRBJ2-5	11	NA	NA	TGTGCCATCAGTGATGGTGAGACCCAGTACTTC	CAISDGETQYF
TRBV9	TRBJ1-2	11	NA	NA	TGTGCCAGCAGCGTGCCGAATGGCTACACCTTC	CASSVPNGYTF
TRBV7-8	TRBJ2-1	13	NA	NA	TGTGCCAGCAGCTCCCAGGTCCCGGCAGGGCAGTTCTTC	CASSSQVPAGQFF
TRBV7-2	TRBJ2-2	14	NA	NA	TGTGCCAGCAGCTTAGATCAAAGGGTCGGGGAGCTGTTTTTT	CASSLDQRVGELFF
TRBV20-1	TRBJ2-7	11	NA	few	TGCAGTGCTAGTGACACCTACGAGCAGTACTTC	CSASDTYEQYF
TRBV14	TRBJ1-5	16	NA	NA	TGTGCCAGCAGCCACCCTCCTGGGAGCCTAAATCAGCCCCAGCATTTT	CASSHPPGSLNQPQHF
TRBV29-1	TRBJ1-2	11	NA	NA	TGCAGCGTTGAAGGCGGGCCAGGCTACACCTTC	CSVEGGPGYTF
TRBV4-3	TRBJ2-2	13	NA	few	TGCGCCAGCAGCCAAGAACCCACCGGGGAGCTGTTTTTT	CASSQEPTGELFF
TRBV4-1	TRBJ1-2	14	TRBD1	once	TGCGCCAGCAGCCAGGCACAGGGGAGCTATGGCTACACCTTC	CASSQAQGSYGYTF
TRBV29-1	TRBJ1-1	12	TRBD1	few	TGCAGCGTGGGACAGAGGAACACTGAAGCTTTCTTT	CSVGQRNTEAFF
TRBV11-2	TRBJ2-1	12	NA	NA	TGTGCCAGCAGCTTAGGGATCCGCGAGCAGTTCTTC	CASSLGIREQFF
TRBV25-1	TRBJ2-7	13	TRBD1	NA	TGTGCCAGCAGTGTTCTCAGGGGGCAGGAGCAGTACTTC	CASSVLRGQEQYF
TRBV25-1	TRBJ1-6	14	NA	NA	TGTGCCAGCAGTGCAGTAGGGAAGAACTCACCCCTCCACTTT	CASSAVGKNSPLHF
TRBV9	TRBJ2-5	13	TRBD2	few	TGTGCCAGCAGCCCGGGGGGTCGGGAGACCCAGTACTTC	CASSPGGRETQYF
TRBV9	TRBJ1-4	14	TRBD1	NA	TGTGCCAGCAGCCCAGGGACAGGGTTAGAAAAACTGTTTTTT	CASSPGTGLEKLFF
TRBV30	TRBJ2-5	12	TRBD2	NA	TGTGCCTGGAGTACTAGCGGGGGGACCCAGTACTTC	CAWSTSGGTQYF
TRBV20-1	TRBJ2-3	11	NA	NA	TGCAGTGCCCAGCGGGTAGATACGCAGTATTTT	CSAQRVDTQYF
TRBV30	TRBJ2-3	17	TRBD2	NA	TGTGCCTGGAGTGTGGGGGACTATGGGCGGAGCACAGATACGCAGTATTTT	CAWSVGDYGRSTDTQYF
TRBV7-2	TRBJ1-5	14	TRBD1	few	TGTGCCAGCAGCTTGGCAGGGGGGGGCCAGCCCCAGCATTTT	CASSLAGGGQPQHF
TRBV30	TRBJ1-2	15	TRBD1	once	TGTGCCTGGGAGACAGGGCTTGGGTCGGGCTATGGCTACACCTTC	CAWETGLGSGYGYTF
TRBV7-6	TRBJ2-7	15	TRBD1	NA	TGTGCCAGCAGCGCCCGGACAGGGGGGTTCTACGAGCAGTACTTC	CASSARTGGFYEQYF
TRBV10-3	TRBJ2-3	15	TRBD2	once	TGTGCCATCAGTGGGACTAGCGGACACACAGATACGCAGTATTTT	CAISGTSGHTDTQYF
TRBV4-3	TRBJ2-3	15	TRBD2	few	TGCGCCAGCAGCCAAGTTGGCGGGGGGATCGATACGCAGTATTTT	CASSQVGGGIDTQYF
TRBV30	TRBJ2-7	15	TRBD1	once	TGTGCCTGGAGTGTTCCGGGACAGGCGTTAGACGAGCAGTACTTC	CAWSVPGQALDEQYF
TRBV30	TRBJ2-1	13	NA	NA	TGTGCCTGGAGTCTAGGGACACCAAATGAGCAGTTCTTC	CAWSLGTPNEQFF
TRBV6-1	TRBJ2-2	15	NA	NA	TGTGCCAGCAGTGTGGAGACACCCCCCACCGGGGAGCTGTTTTTT	CASSVETPPTGELFF